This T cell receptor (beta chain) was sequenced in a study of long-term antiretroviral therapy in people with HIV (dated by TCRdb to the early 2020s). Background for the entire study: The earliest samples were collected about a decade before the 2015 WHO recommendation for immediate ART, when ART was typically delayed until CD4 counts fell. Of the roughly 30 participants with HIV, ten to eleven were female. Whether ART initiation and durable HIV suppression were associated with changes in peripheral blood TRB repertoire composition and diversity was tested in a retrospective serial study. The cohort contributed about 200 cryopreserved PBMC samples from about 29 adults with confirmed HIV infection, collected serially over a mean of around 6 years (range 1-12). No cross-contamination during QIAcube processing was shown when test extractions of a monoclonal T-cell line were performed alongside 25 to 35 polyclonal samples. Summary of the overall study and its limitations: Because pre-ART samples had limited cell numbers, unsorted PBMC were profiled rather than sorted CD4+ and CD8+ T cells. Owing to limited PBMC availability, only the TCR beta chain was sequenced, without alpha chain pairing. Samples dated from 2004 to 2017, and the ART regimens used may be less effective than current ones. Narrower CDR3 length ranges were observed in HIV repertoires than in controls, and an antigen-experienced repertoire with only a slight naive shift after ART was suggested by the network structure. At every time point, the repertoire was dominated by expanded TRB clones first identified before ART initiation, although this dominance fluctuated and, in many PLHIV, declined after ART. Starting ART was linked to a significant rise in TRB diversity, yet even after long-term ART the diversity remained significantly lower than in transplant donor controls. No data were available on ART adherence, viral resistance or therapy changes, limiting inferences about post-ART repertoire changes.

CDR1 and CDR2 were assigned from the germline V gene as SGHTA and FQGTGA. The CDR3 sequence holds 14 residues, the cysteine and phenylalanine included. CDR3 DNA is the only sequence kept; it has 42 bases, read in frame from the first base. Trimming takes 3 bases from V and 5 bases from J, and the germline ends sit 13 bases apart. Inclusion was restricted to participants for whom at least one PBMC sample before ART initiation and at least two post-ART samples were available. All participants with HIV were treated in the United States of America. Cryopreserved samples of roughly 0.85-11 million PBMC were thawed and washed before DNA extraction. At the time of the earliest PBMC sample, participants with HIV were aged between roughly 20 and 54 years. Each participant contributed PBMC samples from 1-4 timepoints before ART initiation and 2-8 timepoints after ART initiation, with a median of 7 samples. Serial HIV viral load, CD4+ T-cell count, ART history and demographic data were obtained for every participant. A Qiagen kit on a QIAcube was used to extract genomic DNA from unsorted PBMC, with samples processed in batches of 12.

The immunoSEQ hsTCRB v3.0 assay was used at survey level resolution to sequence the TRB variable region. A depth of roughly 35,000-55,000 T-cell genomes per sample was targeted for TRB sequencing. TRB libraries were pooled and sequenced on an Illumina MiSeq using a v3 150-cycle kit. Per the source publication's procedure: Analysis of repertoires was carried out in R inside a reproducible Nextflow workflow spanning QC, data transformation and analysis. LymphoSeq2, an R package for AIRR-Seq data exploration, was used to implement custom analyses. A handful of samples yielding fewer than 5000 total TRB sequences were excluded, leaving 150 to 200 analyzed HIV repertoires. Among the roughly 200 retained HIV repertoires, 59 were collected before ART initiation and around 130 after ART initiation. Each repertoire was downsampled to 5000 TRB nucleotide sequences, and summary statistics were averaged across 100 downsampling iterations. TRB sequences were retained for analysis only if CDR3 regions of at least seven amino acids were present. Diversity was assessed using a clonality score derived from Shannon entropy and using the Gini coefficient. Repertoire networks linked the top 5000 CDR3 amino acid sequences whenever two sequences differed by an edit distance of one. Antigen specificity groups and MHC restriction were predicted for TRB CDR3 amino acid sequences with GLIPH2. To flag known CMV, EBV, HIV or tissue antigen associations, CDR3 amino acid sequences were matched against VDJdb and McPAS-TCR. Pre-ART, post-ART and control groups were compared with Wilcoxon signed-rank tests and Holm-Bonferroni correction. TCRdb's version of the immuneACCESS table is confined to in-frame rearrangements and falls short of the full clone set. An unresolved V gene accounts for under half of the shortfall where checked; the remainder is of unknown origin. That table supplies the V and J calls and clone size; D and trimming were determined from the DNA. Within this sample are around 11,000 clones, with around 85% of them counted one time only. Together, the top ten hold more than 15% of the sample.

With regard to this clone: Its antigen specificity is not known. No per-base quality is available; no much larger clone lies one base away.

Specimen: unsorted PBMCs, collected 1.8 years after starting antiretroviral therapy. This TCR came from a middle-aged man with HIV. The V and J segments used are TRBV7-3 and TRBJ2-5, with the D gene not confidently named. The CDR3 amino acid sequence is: CASSLDQSSETQYF. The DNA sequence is TGTGCCAGCAGCTTGGACCAAAGTAGTGAGACCCAGTACTTC.